This entry features one TCR beta chain sequence. Its antigen is not identified. The data were obtained in a study of cytomegalovirus exposure and HLA in healthy donors. Study outcomes and limitations: As immune exposure information, only CMV serostatus was available. Analysis performed later showed TCR beta chains linked to HLA being more clonally expanded than equally common others.

The PCR made use of 60 Vbeta and 13 Jbeta primers. This table comes from immunoSEQ multiplex PCR, and its TCRdb copy is limited to in-frame clones, with some not included. Of some 110,000 clones listed, around 77% were seen once; the top ten hold 9.5% to 15%. The donors, nominally healthy at sampling, likely had unrecorded immune exposures. Sequencing was done on a sample of PBMCs. The sequence came from a woman between 40 and 55 years old in good health and CMV-seropositive.

In nucleotides, the CDR3 is TGTGCCTCCGATAAGGGGGACCAAGAGACCCAGTACTTC. Its translation: CASDKGDQETQYF. This chain joins TRBV30 and TRBJ2-5; possible D gene TRBD1, 6 bases. This CDR3 contains 13 residues. V was shortened by 7 bases and J by 0 bases, with 12 bases between the two germline ends. The germline V gene has CDR1 GTSNPN and CDR2 SVGIG (reference sequence). Using reference TRBV30 and TRBJ2-5 for the parts outside the CDR3, the full variable domain is SQTIHQWPATLVQPVGSPLSLECTVEGTSNPNLYWYRQAAGRGLQLLFYSVGIGQISSEVPQNLSASRPQDRQFILSSKKLLLSDSGFYLCASDKGDQETQYFGPGTRLLVL.